The 11 T cell receptor beta chains below were found in one sample sequenced in a study of blood T cell dynamics during melanoma immunotherapy. The time point was: week 3, after first cycle of checkpoint inhibitor. Produced via immunoSEQ multiplex PCR; TCRdb's table is partial and in-frame only. The repertoire holds thousands of clones, approximately 85% seen once, with around 3.6% in the top ten. Sequencing used blood, obtained from a patient treated with checkpoint blockade. The receptors shown here come from a human donor with melanoma.

In DNA, the CDR3 is TGTGCCAGCAGCTCCCGCTCACTTCTCGGGACAGCCTACGAGCAGTACTTC. Amino acids: CASSSRSLLGTAYEQYF. This chain uses TRBV27 with TRBJ2-7; 7 bases line up with TRBD1. After removal of 6 bases from V and 2 bases from J, the junction contained 16 bases not matched to a gene. Per germline, CDR1 MNHEY and CDR2 SMNVEV (reference sequence). The CDR3 is 17 amino acids.

The gene calls are TRBV13 and TRBJ1-3, with D perhaps TRBD1 (5 bases). The CDR3 has 15 residues. Germline assignment: CDR1 PRHDT and CDR2 FYEKMQ (reference sequence). Trimming removed 6 bases from V and 2 bases from J, with 14 bases in between. CDR3 DNA sequence: TGTGCCAGCAGTTTCGTGCAGGGCCCTGGAAACACCATATATTTT. Protein sequence: CASSFVQGPGNTIYF.

The CDR3 region is CASAWAEAFF. In DNA, the CDR3 is TGTGCCAGCGCTTGGGCTGAAGCTTTCTTT. The gene calls are TRBV21-1 and TRBJ1-1. TRBV21-1 is assigned pseudogene status. The CDR3 extends over 10 amino acids.

The gene calls are TRBV14 and TRBJ2-7; D is undetermined. V was cut by 3 bases and J by 0 bases, with 6 bases left in between. Looked up from germline, CDR1 is SGHDN and CDR2 is FVKESK. The CDR3 loop spans 13 amino acids. CDR3 in amino acids: CASSQQLSYEQYF. The CDR3, as DNA: TGTGCCAGCAGCCAGCAACTCTCCTACGAGCAGTACTTC.

The V call is TRBV30, the J call TRBJ2-7, with D possibly matching TRBD1 (5 bases). The CDR3 runs to 11 residues. CDR1 is GTSNPN, CDR2 SVGIG, per germline (reference sequence). V shed 8 bases and J shed 6 bases, with 14 bases lying between them. The CDR3 is CAHRCDSEQYF. The CDR3 DNA is TGTGCCCACCGATGCGACAGCGAGCAGTACTTC.

The V call is TRBV2, the J call TRBJ2-7; D gene uncertain. Germline CDR1 reads SNHLY; CDR2 reads FYNNEI. The length of the CDR3 is 12 residues. Trimming left V 8 bases short and J 6 bases short, with 14 bases between. Here the CDR3 DNA reads TGTGCCAGCGCCCGAACATCCCCCGAGCAGTACTTC. Amino acids: CASARTSPEQYF.

CDR3 in amino acids: CASRSGQGTYEQYF. As DNA, the CDR3 is TGTGCCAGCAGGTCAGGACAGGGGACCTACGAGCAGTACTTC. The chain uses TRBV28 and TRBJ2-7; 9 nucleotides align to TRBD1. The CDR3 has 14 amino acids. Germline V CDR1 and CDR2: MDHEN, SYDVKM. With V trimmed by 6 bases and J by 2 bases, 5 bases remained unmatched.

The V gene is TRBV13, the J gene TRBJ1-1; D is perhaps TRBD1 (5 bases). The germline CDR1 and CDR2 sequences are PRHDT and FYEKMQ (reference sequence). The length of the CDR3 is 13 residues. V gave up 0 bases and J gave up 6 bases, with 8 bases separating them. DNA of the CDR3: TGTGCCAGCAGCTTAGGGACAGTCGCTGAAGCTTTCTTT. This encodes CASSLGTVAEAFF.

The V gene is TRBV27, the J gene TRBJ2-1; 7 nucleotides align to TRBD1. The CDR3 runs to 13 residues. After removal of 8 bases from V and 4 bases from J, the junction contained 5 bases not matched to a gene. The germline CDR1 and CDR2 sequences are MNHEY and SMNVEV (reference sequence). The CDR3 is CASSGQMYNEQFF. In DNA form, the CDR3 reads TGTGCCAGCTCGGGACAGATGTACAATGAGCAGTTCTTC.

The chain joins TRBV28 to TRBJ1-2; possible D gene TRBD1, 6 bases. Germline-derived CDR1 and CDR2 are MDHEN and SYDVKM. This CDR3 contains 15 residues. Trimming took 6 bases from V and 7 from J, leaving 21 bases between them. The CDR3 loop is CASRPPTGFKAGYTF. As DNA, the CDR3 is TGTGCCAGCAGGCCCCCTACAGGGTTTAAGGCTGGCTACACCTTC.

The CDR3 loop is CASSLGRLGTNEKLFF. The DNA of the CDR3 is TGTGCCAGCAGCTTGGGCCGTCTGGGAACTAATGAAAAACTGTTTTTT. The chain combines TRBV5-4 with TRBJ1-4, with D hard to call. CDR1 and CDR2 from the germline V gene are SGHNT and YYREEE (reference sequence). V was trimmed by 0 bases and J by 1 base, leaving 10 bases between them. The CDR3 contains 16 residues.